This T cell receptor beta chain originates from a study of blood T cell repertoires in COVID-19. V lost 5 bases, J lost 0 bases, and 10 bases stayed unmatched. The CDR3 totals 18 residues. Germline lookup yields CDR1 PRHDT and CDR2 FYEKMQ (reference sequence). As originally analysed: The assay estimated nucleated cells by amplifying reference gene primers. Data came from immunoSEQ multiplex PCR; TCRdb stores just in-frame clones and leaves some out. V, J and clone size are those of that table, while D and trimming were read from the DNA. Among fewer than 200,000 clones listed, approximately 85% were seen once. While infection was still active, Seattle patients were enrolled and then followed longitudinally.

Sequenced input: peripheral blood. The chain links TRBV13 to TRBJ2-6; 7 bases match TRBD2. This receptor was identified in an elderly woman with COVID-19, enrolled during active disease. The CDR3 here is CASSKAGLTISGANVLTF. The CDR3 DNA is TGTGCCAGCAGCAAAGCGGGACTGACGATCTCTGGGGCCAACGTCCTGACTTTC.